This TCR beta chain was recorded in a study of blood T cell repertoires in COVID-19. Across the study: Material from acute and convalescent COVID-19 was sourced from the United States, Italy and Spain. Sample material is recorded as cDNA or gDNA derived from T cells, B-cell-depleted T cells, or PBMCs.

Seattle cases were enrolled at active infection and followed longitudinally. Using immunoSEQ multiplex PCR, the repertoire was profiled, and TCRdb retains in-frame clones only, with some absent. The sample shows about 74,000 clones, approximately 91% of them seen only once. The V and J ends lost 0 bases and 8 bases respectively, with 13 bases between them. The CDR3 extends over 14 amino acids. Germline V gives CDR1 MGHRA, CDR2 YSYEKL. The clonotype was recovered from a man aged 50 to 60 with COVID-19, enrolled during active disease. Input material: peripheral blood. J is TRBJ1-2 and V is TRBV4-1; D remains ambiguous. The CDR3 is CASSQDPPPQGYTF. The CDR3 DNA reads TGCGCCAGCAGCCAAGACCCCCCTCCCCAGGGCTACACCTTC.